The clone carrying this TCR beta chain has just a few counts. The antigen is undetermined. The entry originates in a study of T cells after yellow fever vaccination. Study-wide results and caveats: A faster peak, day 5 versus 15, was reached by the weaker secondary response. Researchers cautioned that FACS-sorted repertoires could harbor abundant clonotypes contaminating from the bulk population.

MiXCR, run by TCRdb on the 5' RACE reads, gives a single entry per CDR3 protein. The sample shows about 400,000 distinct CDR3 sequences, 6.2% of them seen only once. This sequence originates from a man between 25 and 39 years old who received the YFV17D yellow fever vaccine. The sequencing used PBMCs, collected 5 days after the yellow fever booster vaccination.

The DNA for the CDR3 is TGTGCCAGCAGCTCCCAGGGGGCGATCTCCTACGAGCAGTACTTC. Protein sequence: CASSSQGAISYEQYF. The chain recombines TRBV13 with TRBJ2-7, with 8 bases that match TRBD1. The junction had 5 bases not matched to a gene; V was cut back by 4 bases and J by 0 bases. The CDR3 is made up of 15 amino acids. Germline CDR1 reads PRHDT; CDR2 reads FYEKMQ (reference sequence).